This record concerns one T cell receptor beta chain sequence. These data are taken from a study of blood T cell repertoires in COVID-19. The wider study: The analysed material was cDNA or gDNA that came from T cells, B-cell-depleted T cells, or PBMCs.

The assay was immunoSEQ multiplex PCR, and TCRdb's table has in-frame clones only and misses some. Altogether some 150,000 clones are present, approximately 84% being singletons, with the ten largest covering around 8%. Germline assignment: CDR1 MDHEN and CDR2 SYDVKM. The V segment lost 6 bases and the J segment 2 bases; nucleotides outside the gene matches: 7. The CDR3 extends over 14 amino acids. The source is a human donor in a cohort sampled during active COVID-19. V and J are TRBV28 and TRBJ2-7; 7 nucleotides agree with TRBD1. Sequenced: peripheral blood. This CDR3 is CASSLDRNTYEQYF. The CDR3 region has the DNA TGTGCCAGCAGCCTGGACAGGAATACCTACGAGCAGTACTTC. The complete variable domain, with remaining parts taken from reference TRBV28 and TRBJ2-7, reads DVKVTQSSRYLVKRTGEKVFLECVQDMDHENMFWYRQDPGLGLRLIYFSYDVKMKEKGDIPEGYSVSREKKERFSLILESASTNQTSMYLCASSLDRNTYEQYFGPGTRLTVT.